This T cell receptor beta chain originates from a study of neurological immune-mediated disorders. Time point in this sample: longitudinal time-point 1 (baseline). The yield of each sequencing run was over 160 million TCR-beta sequences from 15-18 subjects. TCRdb fed the 5' RACE reads into MiXCR, producing one record per CDR3 protein. The sample holds tens of thousands of distinct CDR3 sequences, around 2.9% seen once. The study, taken as a whole, reports: Phylogenetic grouping assigned the repertoires of 18 of 34 multiple sclerosis patients to a single related-CDR3 cluster, representing a possible signature.

This clonotype was counted at least ten times. Its cognate antigen is unknown. The sample consisted of PBMCs. The origin of this receptor is an older woman with multiple sclerosis.

The DNA for the CDR3 is TGTGCCAGCAGCTGGGGACAGGGGGCAAACGAGCAGTACTTC. Protein: CASSWGQGANEQYF. The rearrangement links TRBV7-8 to TRBJ2-7, with 12 positions matching TRBD1. V lost 4 bases and J lost 5; bases outside the gene matches: 3. The germline V gene encodes CDR1 SGHVS and CDR2 FQNEAQ. This CDR3 is 14 amino acids long. The entire variable domain, with the rest obtained from reference TRBV7-8 and TRBJ2-7, is as follows: GAGVSQSPRYKVAKRGQDVALRCDPISGHVSLFWYQQALGQGPEFLTYFQNEAQLDKSGLPSDRFFAERPEGSVSTLKIQRTQQEDSAVYLCASSWGQGANEQYFGPGTRLTVT.